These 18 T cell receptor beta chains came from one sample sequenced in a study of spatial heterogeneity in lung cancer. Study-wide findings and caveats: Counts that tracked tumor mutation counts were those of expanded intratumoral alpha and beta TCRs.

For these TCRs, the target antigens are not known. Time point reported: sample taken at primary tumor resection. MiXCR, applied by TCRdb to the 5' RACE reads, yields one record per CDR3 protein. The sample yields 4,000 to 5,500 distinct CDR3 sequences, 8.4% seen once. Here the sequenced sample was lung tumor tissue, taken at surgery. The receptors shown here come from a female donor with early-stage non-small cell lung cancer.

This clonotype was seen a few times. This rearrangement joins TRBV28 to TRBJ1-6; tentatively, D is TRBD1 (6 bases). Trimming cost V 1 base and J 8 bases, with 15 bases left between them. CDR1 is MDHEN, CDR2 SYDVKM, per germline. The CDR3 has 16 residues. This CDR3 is CASSLLAGQGDSPLHF. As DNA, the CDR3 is TGTGCCAGCAGTTTATTGGCGGGACAAGGTGATTCACCCCTCCACTTT.

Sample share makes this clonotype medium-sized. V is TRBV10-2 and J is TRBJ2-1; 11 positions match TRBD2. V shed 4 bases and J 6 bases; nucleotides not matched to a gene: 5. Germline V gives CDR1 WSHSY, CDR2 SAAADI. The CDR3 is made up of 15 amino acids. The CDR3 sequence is CASSASGGYTNEQFF. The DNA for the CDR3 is TGCGCCAGCAGTGCTAGCGGGGGGTACACCAATGAGCAGTTCTTC.

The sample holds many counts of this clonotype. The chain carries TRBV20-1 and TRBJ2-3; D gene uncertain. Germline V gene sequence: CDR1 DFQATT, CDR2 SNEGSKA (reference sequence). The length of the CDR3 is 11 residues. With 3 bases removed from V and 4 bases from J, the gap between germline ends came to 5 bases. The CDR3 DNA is TGCAGTGCTAGGGTGGCAGATACGCAGTATTTT. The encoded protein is CSARVADTQYF.

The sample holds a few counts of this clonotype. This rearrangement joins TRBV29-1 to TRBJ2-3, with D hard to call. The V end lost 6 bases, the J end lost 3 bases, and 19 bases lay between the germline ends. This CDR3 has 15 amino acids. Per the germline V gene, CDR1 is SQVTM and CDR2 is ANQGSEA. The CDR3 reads CSVADRFTFTDTQYF. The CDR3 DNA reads TGCAGCGTGGCAGATAGGTTTACGTTTACAGATACGCAGTATTTT.

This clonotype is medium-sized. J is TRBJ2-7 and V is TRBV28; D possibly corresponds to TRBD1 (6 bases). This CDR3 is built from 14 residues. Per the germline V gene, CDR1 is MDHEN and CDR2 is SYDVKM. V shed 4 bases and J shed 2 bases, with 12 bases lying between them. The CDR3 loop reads CASSSPAGAYEQYF. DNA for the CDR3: TGTGCCAGCAGTTCGCCCGCAGGGGCCTACGAGCAGTACTTC.

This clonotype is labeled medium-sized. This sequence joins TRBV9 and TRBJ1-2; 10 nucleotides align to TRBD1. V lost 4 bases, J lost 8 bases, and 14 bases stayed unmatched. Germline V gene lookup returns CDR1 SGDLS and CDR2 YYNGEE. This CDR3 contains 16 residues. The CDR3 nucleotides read TGTGCCAGCAGCACCGAGGGACAGGGGCTGTCTCTCGGCTACACCTTC. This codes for CASSTEGQGLSLGYTF. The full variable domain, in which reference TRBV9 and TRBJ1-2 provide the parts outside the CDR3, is DSGVTQTPKHLITATGQRVTLRCSPRSGDLSVYWYQQSLDQGLQFLIQYYNGEERAKGNILERFSAQQFPDLHSELNLSSLELGDSALYFCASSTEGQGLSLGYTFGSGTRLTVV.

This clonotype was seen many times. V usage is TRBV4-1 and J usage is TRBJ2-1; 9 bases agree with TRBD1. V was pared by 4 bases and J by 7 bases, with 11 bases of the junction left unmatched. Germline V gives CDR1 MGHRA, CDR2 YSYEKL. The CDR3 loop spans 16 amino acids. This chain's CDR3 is CASSRFRQGERNEQFF. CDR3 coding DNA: TGCGCCAGCAGCCGTTTCAGACAGGGGGAGAGGAATGAGCAGTTCTTC.

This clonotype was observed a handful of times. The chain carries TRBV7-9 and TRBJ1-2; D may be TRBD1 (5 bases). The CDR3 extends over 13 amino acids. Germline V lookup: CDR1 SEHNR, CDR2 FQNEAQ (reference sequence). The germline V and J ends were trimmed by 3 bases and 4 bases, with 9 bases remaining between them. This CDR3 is CASSFWGSYGYTF. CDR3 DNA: TGTGCCAGCAGCTTTTGGGGGAGCTATGGCTACACCTTC.

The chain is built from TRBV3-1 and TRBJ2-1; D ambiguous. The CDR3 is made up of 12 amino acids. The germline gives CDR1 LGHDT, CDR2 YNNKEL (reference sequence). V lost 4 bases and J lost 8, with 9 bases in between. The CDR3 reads CASSRIIHEQFF. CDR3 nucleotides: TGTGCCAGCAGCCGGATTATCCATGAGCAGTTCTTC.

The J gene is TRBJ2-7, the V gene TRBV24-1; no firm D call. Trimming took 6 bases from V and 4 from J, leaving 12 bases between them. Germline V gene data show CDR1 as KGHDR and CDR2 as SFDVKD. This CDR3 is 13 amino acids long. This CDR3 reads CATSLLPRYEQYF. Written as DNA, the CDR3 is TGTGCCACCAGTCTCCTCCCCCGGTACGAGCAGTACTTC.

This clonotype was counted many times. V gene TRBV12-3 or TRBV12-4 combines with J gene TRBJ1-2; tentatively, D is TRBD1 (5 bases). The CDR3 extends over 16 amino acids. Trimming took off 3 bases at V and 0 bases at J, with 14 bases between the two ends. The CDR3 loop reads CASSFRGAGANYGYTF. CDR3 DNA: TGTGCCAGCAGTTTTAGAGGGGCTGGAGCTAACTATGGCTACACCTTC.

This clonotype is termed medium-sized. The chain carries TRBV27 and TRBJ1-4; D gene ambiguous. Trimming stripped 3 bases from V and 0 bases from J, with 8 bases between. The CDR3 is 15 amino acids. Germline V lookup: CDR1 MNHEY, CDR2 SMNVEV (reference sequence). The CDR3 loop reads CASSFSWATNEKLFF. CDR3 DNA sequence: TGTGCCAGCAGTTTTTCGTGGGCAACTAATGAAAAACTGTTTTTT.

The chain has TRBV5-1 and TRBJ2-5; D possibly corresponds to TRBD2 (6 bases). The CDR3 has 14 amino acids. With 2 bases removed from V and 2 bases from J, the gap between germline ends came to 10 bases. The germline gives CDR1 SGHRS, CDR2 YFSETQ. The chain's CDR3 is CASSFGSFQETQYF. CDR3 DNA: TGCGCCAGCAGCTTCGGGAGTTTTCAAGAGACCCAGTACTTC. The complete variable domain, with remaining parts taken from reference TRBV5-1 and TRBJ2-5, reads KAGVTQTPRYLIKTRGQQVTLSCSPISGHRSVSWYQQTPGQGLQFLFEYFSETQRNKGNFPGRFSGRQFSNSRSEMNVSTLELGDSALYLCASSFGSFQETQYFGPGTRLLVL.

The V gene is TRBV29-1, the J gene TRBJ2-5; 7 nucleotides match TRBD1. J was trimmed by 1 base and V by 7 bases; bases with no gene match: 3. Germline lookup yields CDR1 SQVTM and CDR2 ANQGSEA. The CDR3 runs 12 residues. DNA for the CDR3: TGCAGCGCGGACAGGCTCCAAGAGACCCAGTACTTC. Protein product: CSADRLQETQYF.

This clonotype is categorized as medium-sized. CDR3: CASSFSVDTEAFF. The CDR3 bases are TGCGCCAGCAGCTTTTCGGTGGATACTGAAGCTTTCTTT. The chain recombines TRBV5-1 with TRBJ1-1; D gene uncertain. There are 13 residues in the CDR3. Trimming cost V 2 bases and J 5 bases, with 10 bases left between them. Germline V lookup: CDR1 SGHRS, CDR2 YFSETQ.

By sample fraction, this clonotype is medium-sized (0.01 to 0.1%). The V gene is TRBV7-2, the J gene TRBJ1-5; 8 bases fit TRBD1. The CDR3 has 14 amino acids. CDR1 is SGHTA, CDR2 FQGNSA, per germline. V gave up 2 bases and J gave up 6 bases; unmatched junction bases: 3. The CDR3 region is CASSLKTGAQPQHF. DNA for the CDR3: TGTGCCAGCAGCTTAAAGACAGGGGCTCAGCCCCAGCATTTT.

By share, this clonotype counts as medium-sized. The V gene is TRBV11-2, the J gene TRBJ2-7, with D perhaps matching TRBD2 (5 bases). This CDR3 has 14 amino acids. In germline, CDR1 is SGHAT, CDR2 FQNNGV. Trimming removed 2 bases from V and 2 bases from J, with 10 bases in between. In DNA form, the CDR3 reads TGTGCCAGCAGCTTATCCGGGGAAGCCTACGAGCAGTACTTC. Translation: CASSLSGEAYEQYF.

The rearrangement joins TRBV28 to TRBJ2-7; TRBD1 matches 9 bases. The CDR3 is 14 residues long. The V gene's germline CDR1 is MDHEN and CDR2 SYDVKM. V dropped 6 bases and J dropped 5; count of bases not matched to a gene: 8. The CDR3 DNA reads TGTGCCAGCAGCCACGGCGGGACAGGGAACGAGCAGTACTTC. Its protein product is CASSHGGTGNEQYF.